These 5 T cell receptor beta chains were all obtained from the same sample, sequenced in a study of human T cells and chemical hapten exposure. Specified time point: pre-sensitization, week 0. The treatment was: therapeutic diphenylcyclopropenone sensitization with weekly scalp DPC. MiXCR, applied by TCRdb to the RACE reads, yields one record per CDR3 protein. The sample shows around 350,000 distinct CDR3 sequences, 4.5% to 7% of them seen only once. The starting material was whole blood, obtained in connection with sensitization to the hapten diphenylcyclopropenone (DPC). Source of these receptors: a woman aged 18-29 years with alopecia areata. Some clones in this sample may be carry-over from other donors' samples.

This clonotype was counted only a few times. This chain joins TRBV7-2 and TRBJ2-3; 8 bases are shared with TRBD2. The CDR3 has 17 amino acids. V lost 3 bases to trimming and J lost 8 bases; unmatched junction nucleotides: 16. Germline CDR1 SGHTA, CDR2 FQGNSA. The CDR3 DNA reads TGTGCCAGCAGCTTCCCTCTTGCGGGGGGTGTGAGGGGTACGCAGTATTTT. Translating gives CASSFPLAGGVRGTQYF.

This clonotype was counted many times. This chain's CDR3 is CASSRYPVGAFGEEKLFF. The CDR3 bases are TGTGCCAGCAGCCGTTACCCGGTCGGGGCCTTCGGAGAGGAAAAACTGTTTTTT. The chain employs TRBV12-3 or TRBV12-4 and TRBJ1-4, with D perhaps TRBD1 (5 bases). There are 18 residues in the CDR3. V was clipped by 6 bases and J by 8 bases, with 28 bases between them.

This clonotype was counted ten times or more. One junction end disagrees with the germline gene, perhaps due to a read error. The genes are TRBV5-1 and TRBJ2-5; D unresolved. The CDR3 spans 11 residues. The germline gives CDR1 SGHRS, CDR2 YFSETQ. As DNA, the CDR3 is TGTGCCAGCAGTTTCGGGGAGACCCAGTACTTC. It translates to CASSFGETQYF.

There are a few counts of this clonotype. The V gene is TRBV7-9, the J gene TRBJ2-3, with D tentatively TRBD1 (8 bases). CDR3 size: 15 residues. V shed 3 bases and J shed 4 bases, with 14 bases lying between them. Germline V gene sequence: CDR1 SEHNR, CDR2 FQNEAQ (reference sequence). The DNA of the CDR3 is TGTGCCAGCAGCTTTTGGACAGGGAGGGCAGATACGCAGTATTTT. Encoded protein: CASSFWTGRADTQYF.

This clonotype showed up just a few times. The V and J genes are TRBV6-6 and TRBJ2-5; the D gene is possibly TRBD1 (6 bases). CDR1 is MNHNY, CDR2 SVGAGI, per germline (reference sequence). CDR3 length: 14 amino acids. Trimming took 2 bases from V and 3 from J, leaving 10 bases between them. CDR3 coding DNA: TGTGCCAGCAGTTACGCAGGGGACAAAGAGACCCAGTACTTC. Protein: CASSYAGDKETQYF.